Reported below is one TCR beta chain. Looked up from germline, CDR1 is SGDLS and CDR2 is YYNGEE. The CDR3 contains 16 residues. J was trimmed by 4 bases and V by 4 bases; bases with no gene match: 9. These data belong to a study of blood T cell repertoires in COVID-19. Study at large: PBMCs, B-cell-depleted T cells, or T cells were the source of the cDNA or gDNA that made up the material.

The repertoire was sequenced with immunoSEQ multiplex PCR; TCRdb's copy has only in-frame clones and lacks some. Of over 250,000 clones in the sample, roughly 90% are singletons; the top ten hold about 0.74%. The chain combines TRBV9 with TRBJ2-2; 8 bases are a match to TRBD1. Material: peripheral blood. This TCR was sampled from a woman younger than 45 with acute or convalescent COVID-19. The CDR3 is CASSPRQGLSTGELFF. In DNA form, the CDR3 reads TGTGCCAGCAGCCCCCGACAGGGGTTGAGCACCGGGGAGCTGTTTTTT.